The subject of this entry is one T cell receptor beta chain. The entry originates in a study of blood T cell repertoires in COVID-19. Study context: T cells, B-cell-depleted T cells, or PBMCs supplied cDNA or gDNA.

This table comes from immunoSEQ multiplex PCR, and its TCRdb copy is limited to in-frame clones, with some not included. Here the sample spans over 150,000 clones, roughly 86% being singletons. This clonotype originated in a woman aged 60-75 years who had recovered from COVID-19. Sequencing was carried out using peripheral blood.

The DNA of the CDR3 is TGTGCCAGCAGCTTCCAGGGTGGAATAAACTCACCCCTCCACTTT. Protein: CASSFQGGINSPLHF. The chain links TRBV5-6 to TRBJ1-6, with TRBD1 as a possible D gene (5 bases). The CDR3 runs to 15 residues. Trimming pared 2 bases from V and 10 bases from J, leaving 16 bases between. The germline V gene encodes CDR1 SGHDT and CDR2 YYEEEE.